A selection of T cell receptor beta chains follows, all from one sample in a study of T-cell reconstitution after alpha-beta-depleted transplantation in children. MiXCR, applied by TCRdb to the PCR reads, yields one record per CDR3 protein. Seen here are approximately 400,000 distinct CDR3 sequences, approximately 10% observed once, and the top ten hold approximately 5%. Here the sequenced sample was PBMCs from the stem cell graft donor, taken from the stem cell graft. Receptors originate from a human donor who donated a stem cell graft to a child with acute myeloid leukemia. CDR3s include the opening cysteine and the closing phenylalanine or tryptophan. The order of the fields is V gene, D gene, clone size, J gene, CDR3 length, CDR3 protein, CDR3 DNA. The D gene is left open where the match is weak. Only some rows state a clone size, as once, few, many or a class for expanded clones.

>TRBV5-5|NA|few|TRBJ2-7|14
CASSPGTTNYEQYF
TGTGCCAGTTCCCCGGGGACCACCAACTACGAGCAGTACTTC
>TRBV5-1|NA|NA|TRBJ2-1|15
CASSLPQVMPGEQFF
TGCGCCAGCAGCTTACCCCAGGTTATGCCCGGTGAGCAGTTCTTC
>TRBV19|TRBD1|NA|TRBJ2-3|14
CASSSTGDTDTQYF
TGTGCCAGTAGCTCGACAGGGGATACAGATACGCAGTATTTT
>TRBV7-7|TRBD1|few|TRBJ2-3|15
CASRPQGSRTDTQYF
TGTGCTAGCAGACCACAGGGGTCCCGCACAGATACGCAGTATTTT
>TRBV3-1|TRBD1|few|TRBJ2-2|15
CASSPGQGMAGELFF
TGTGCCAGCAGCCCGGGACAGGGGATGGCCGGGGAGCTGTTTTTT
>TRBV12-5|NA|NA|TRBJ2-2|13
CASGLIAGGELFF
TGTGCTAGTGGTTTGATCGCCGGCGGGGAGCTGTTTTTT
>TRBV7-2|TRBD2|few|TRBJ2-7|16
CASSILAGGPSYEQYF
TGTGCCAGCAGCATATTAGCGGGAGGGCCCTCCTACGAGCAGTACTTC
>TRBV12-3/TRBV12-4|NA|many|TRBJ2-3|14
CASSFGQGTDTQYF
TGTGCCAGCAGCTTCGGGCAGGGAACAGATACGCAGTATTTT
>TRBV5-1|NA|few|TRBJ2-1|16
CASSLVPDSSYNEQFF
TGCGCCAGCAGCTTGGTTCCCGATAGCTCCTACAATGAGCAGTTCTTC
>TRBV29-1|NA|few|TRBJ1-2|15
CSVAHGLSVSYGYTF
TGCAGCGTTGCTCACGGCCTGTCAGTTAGCTATGGCTACACCTTC
>TRBV20-1|NA|NA|TRBJ2-7|11
CSARQSYEQYF
TGCAGTGCTAGACAGTCCTACGAGCAGTACTTC
>TRBV20-1|NA|many|TRBJ1-4|14
CSAAQGATNEKLFF
TGCAGTGCTGCCCAGGGAGCAACTAATGAAAAACTGTTTTTT
>TRBV29-1|TRBD2|NA|TRBJ2-7|14
CSVSPGLAGYEQYF
TGCAGCGTCTCGCCGGGACTAGCGGGTTACGAGCAGTACTTC
>TRBV4-2|NA|many|TRBJ1-2|12
CASSQDLYGYTF
TGTGCCAGCAGCCAAGACCTCTATGGCTACACCTTC
>TRBV2|NA|NA|TRBJ1-1|15
CASSENRGLRTEAFF
TGTGCCAGCAGTGAAAATCGGGGGCTTCGCACTGAAGCTTTCTTT
>TRBV13|TRBD2|few|TRBJ2-7|19
CASSLRPPGLAGKIYEQYF
TGTGCCAGCAGCTTAAGGCCGCCGGGACTAGCGGGAAAGATATACGAGCAGTACTTC
>TRBV7-2|NA|NA|TRBJ2-7|14
CASSLPGNHYEQYF
TGTGCCAGCAGCTTACCAGGGAACCACTACGAGCAGTACTTC
>TRBV29-1|TRBD2|few|TRBJ2-1|13
CSVLGLAYNEQFF
TGCAGCGTGTTGGGACTAGCATACAATGAGCAGTTCTTC
>TRBV25-1|NA|many|TRBJ2-7|14
CASPSERHDYEQYF
TGTGCCAGCCCCTCCGAGCGGCACGACTACGAGCAGTACTTC
>TRBV20-1|TRBD2|NA|TRBJ2-1|14
CSAGRLAGDNEQFF
TGCAGTGCTGGGAGACTAGCGGGAGATAATGAGCAGTTCTTC
>TRBV7-2|NA|NA|TRBJ2-3|15
CASNPLGGATDTQYF
TGTGCCAGCAATCCGCTAGGGGGGGCCACAGATACGCAGTATTTT
>TRBV20-1|TRBD2|many|TRBJ2-1|16
CSARTSGSPDYNEQFF
TGCAGTGCCCGGACTAGCGGGAGCCCTGACTACAATGAGCAGTTCTTC
>TRBV5-4|NA|NA|TRBJ2-5|14
CASSLRADQETQYF
TGTGCCAGCAGCCTCCGGGCGGACCAAGAGACCCAGTACTTC
>TRBV12-3/TRBV12-4|NA|few|TRBJ2-5|14
CASTDSGEKETQYF
TGTGCCAGCACGGACTCAGGGGAGAAAGAGACCCAGTACTTC
>TRBV12-3/TRBV12-4|TRBD2|NA|TRBJ2-2|15
CASTSSGANTGELFF
TGTGCCAGCACCTCAAGCGGGGCGAACACCGGGGAGCTGTTTTTT
>TRBV7-9|NA|few|TRBJ1-2|15
CASSLGVGLKYGYTF
TGTGCCAGCAGCTTAGGCGTAGGGCTAAAGTATGGCTACACCTTC
>TRBV7-9|TRBD1|few|TRBJ1-2|14
CASSRPGTGDGYTF
TGTGCCAGCAGCCGTCCCGGGACAGGGGACGGCTACACCTTC
>TRBV12-3/TRBV12-4|NA|many|TRBJ2-2|16
CASRVGRTSNTGELFF
TGTGCCAGCAGGGTGGGACGGACATCGAACACCGGGGAGCTGTTTTTT
>TRBV7-2|NA|few|TRBJ2-3|14
CASTPGTSTDTQYF
TGTGCCAGCACGCCCGGGACTAGCACAGATACGCAGTATTTT
>TRBV5-6|TRBD1|NA|TRBJ2-5|15
CASSFLGTGSETQYF
TGTGCCAGCAGCTTCTTAGGGACAGGATCGGAGACCCAGTACTTC
>TRBV20-1|TRBD2|many|TRBJ2-7|16
CSARLAGRDKTYEQYF
TGCAGTGCCCGGCTAGCCGGGAGGGATAAGACCTACGAGCAGTACTTC
>TRBV12-3/TRBV12-4|NA|NA|TRBJ2-2|14
CASSSTENTGELFF
TGTGCCAGCAGTTCTACAGAGAACACCGGGGAGCTGTTTTTT
>TRBV20-1|TRBD2|few|TRBJ2-5|14
CSAKSGGARETQYF
TGCAGTGCTAAGAGCGGGGGGGCCAGAGAGACCCAGTACTTC
>TRBV11-2|NA|few|TRBJ1-4|14
CASSFRGEDEKLFF
TGTGCCAGCAGCTTTAGGGGGGAGGATGAAAAACTGTTTTTT
>TRBV29-1|NA|few|TRBJ2-7|14
CSVEDGREGTEQYF
TGCAGCGTTGAAGACGGACGCGAGGGGACAGAGCAGTACTTC
>TRBV11-2|NA|NA|TRBJ2-7|15
CASSYRDAGPYEQYF
TGTGCCAGCAGCTACCGGGACGCCGGCCCCTACGAGCAGTACTTC
>TRBV6-2/TRBV6-3|TRBD2|NA|TRBJ2-1|14
CASSSAGGRNEQFF
TGTGCCAGCAGCTCGGCGGGAGGAAGGAATGAGCAGTTCTTC
>TRBV11-1|NA|many|TRBJ1-1|13
CASSAGWGTEAFF
TGTGCCAGCAGCGCCGGGTGGGGCACTGAAGCTTTCTTT
>TRBV27|TRBD1|NA|TRBJ1-2|16
CASSPYGQGALDGYTF
TGTGCCAGCAGTCCATACGGACAGGGGGCCTTAGACGGCTACACCTTC